Presented here are 28 T cell receptor beta chains from one specimen sequenced in a study of cytomegalovirus exposure and HLA in healthy donors. The PCR made use of 60 Vbeta and 13 Jbeta primers. Sequencing was performed with immunoSEQ multiplex PCR; in TCRdb, only in-frame clones are kept and a portion is missing. The sample lists fewer than 110,000 clones; approximately 85% were seen once. The specimen sequenced was PBMCs. These receptor sequences come from a man aged 25-45 years in good health and CMV-seronegative.

This chain connects TRBV7-3 to TRBJ2-7; D might be TRBD1 (6 bases). V was pared by 5 bases and J by 4 bases, with 18 bases between. This CDR3 spans 15 amino acids. Germline CDR1 is SGHTA and CDR2 is FQGTGA. Here the CDR3 reads CASSPQGGREYEQYF. The DNA of the CDR3 is TGTGCCAGCAGCCCCCAAGGGGGACGGGAATACGAGCAGTACTTC. Looking up the rest from reference TRBV7-3 and TRBJ2-7 gives the full variable domain: GAGVSQTPSNKVTEKGKYVELRCDPISGHTALYWYRQSLGQGPEFLIYFQGTGAADDSGLPNDRFFAVRPEGSVSTLKIQRTERGDSAVYLCASSPQGGREYEQYFGPGTRLTVT.

The CDR3 nucleotides read TGTGCCAGCCGCGGACGTGGAGGGCTCGCCTATGGCTACACCTTC. This encodes CASRGRGGLAYGYTF. The rearrangement joins TRBV6-1 to TRBJ1-2; no clear D. With 8 bases removed from V and 4 bases from J, the gap between germline ends came to 20 bases. CDR3 length equals 15 residues. CDR1 is MNHNS, CDR2 SASEGT, per germline.

V and J are TRBV29-1 and TRBJ1-2, with a possible D match to TRBD1 (6 bases). The length of the CDR3 is 11 residues. V was shortened by 5 bases and J by 4 bases, with 8 bases between the two germline ends. Germline CDR1 reads SQVTM; CDR2 reads ANQGSEA. The CDR3 coding sequence is TGCAGCGTTCAGGGGAGCTATGGCTACACCTTC. The encoded protein is CSVQGSYGYTF.

The V and J genes are TRBV5-4 and TRBJ2-1; 8 positions agree with TRBD1. The J segment lost 4 bases and the V segment lost 1 base, leaving 4 bases of the junction unmatched. The CDR3 totals 15 residues. Germline V gives CDR1 SGHNT, CDR2 YYREEE (reference sequence). CDR3 region: CASSLYTGGYNEQFF. CDR3 nucleotides: TGTGCCAGCAGCTTGTATACAGGGGGTTACAATGAGCAGTTCTTC.

The CDR3 spells CAWSFWQGRANYGYTF. Here the CDR3 DNA reads TGTGCCTGGAGTTTTTGGCAGGGAAGAGCTAACTATGGCTACACCTTC. The chain combines TRBV30 with TRBJ1-2; a possible D gene is TRBD1 (5 bases). Trimming took off 2 bases at V and 0 bases at J, with 16 bases between the two ends. This CDR3 comprises 16 residues. The V gene's germline CDR1 is GTSNPN and CDR2 SVGIG (reference sequence).

The V call is TRBV5-1, the J call TRBJ2-7, with TRBD2 matching 8 bases. CDR3 length: 14 amino acids. J was trimmed by 6 bases and V by 4 bases; bases with no gene match: 9. The germline V gene encodes CDR1 SGHRS and CDR2 YFSETQ. CDR3 region: CASSDGRGLSEQYF. The CDR3 coding sequence is TGCGCCAGCAGCGACGGGAGGGGGTTGAGCGAGCAGTACTTC.

The chain is built from TRBV6-1 and TRBJ2-2; 10 positions match TRBD2. Germline V CDR1 and CDR2: MNHNS, SASEGT. V shed 6 bases and J 3 bases; nucleotides not matched to a gene: 4. The CDR3 length is 15 residues. The CDR3 here is CASSIAGGHTGELFF. In nucleotides, the CDR3 is TGTGCCAGCAGCATAGCGGGAGGCCACACCGGGGAGCTGTTTTTT.

V gene TRBV28 combines with J gene TRBJ2-7; 9 nucleotides align to TRBD2. Germline V gene lookup returns CDR1 MDHEN and CDR2 SYDVKM. J lost 2 bases, V lost 2 bases, and 4 bases had no gene match. This CDR3 has 15 amino acids. The CDR3 sequence: CASSLGSGSPYEQYF. CDR3 nucleotide sequence: TGTGCCAGCAGTTTAGGTAGCGGGAGCCCCTACGAGCAGTACTTC.

This sequence joins TRBV2 and TRBJ1-2, with D perhaps matching TRBD1 (6 bases). The V end lost 2 bases, the J end lost 4 bases, and 11 bases lay between the germline ends. The CDR3 is made up of 14 amino acids. Germline CDR1 reads SNHLY; CDR2 reads FYNNEI. This chain's CDR3 is CASSETGQSYGYTF. Written as DNA, the CDR3 is TGTGCCAGCAGTGAAACTGGACAGTCCTATGGCTACACCTTC. Full variable domain (outside the CDR3, taken from reference TRBV2 and TRBJ1-2): EPEVTQTPSHQVTQMGQEVILRCVPISNHLYFYWYRQILGQKVEFLVSFYNNEISEKSEIFDDQFSVERPDGSNFTLKIRSTKLEDSAMYFCASSETGQSYGYTFGSGTRLTVV.

This clone was recorded only once. This CDR3 reads CASTGREGLETQYF. DNA for the CDR3: TGTGCCAGCACGGGGAGGGAAGGCCTGGAGACCCAGTACTTC. The V gene is TRBV5-4, the J gene TRBJ2-5; 7 bases match TRBD2. This CDR3 region has 14 residues. With V trimmed by 6 bases and J by 5 bases, 10 bases remained unmatched. CDR1 is SGHNT, CDR2 YYREEE, per germline (reference sequence). Variable domain in full (rest from reference TRBV5-4 and TRBJ2-5): ETGVTQSPTHLIKTRGQQVTLRCSSQSGHNTVSWYQQALGQGPQFIFQYYREEENGRGNFPPRFSGLQFPNYSSELNVNALELDDSALYLCASTGREGLETQYFGPGTRLLVL.

This clone was recorded a few times. The chain is built from TRBV19 and TRBJ2-4, with D uncertain. Trimming took off 3 bases at V and 5 bases at J, with 8 bases between the two ends. CDR1 is LNHDA and CDR2 is SQIVND in the germline V gene (reference sequence). The CDR3 is 13 amino acids. CDR3 protein: CASSISYENIQYF. The CDR3 bases are TGTGCCAGTAGTATTAGCTACGAAAACATTCAGTACTTC. The full variable domain, in which reference TRBV19 and TRBJ2-4 provide the parts outside the CDR3, is DGGITQSPKYLFRKEGQNVTLSCEQNLNHDAMYWYRQDPGQGLRLIYYSQIVNDFQKGDIAEGYSVSREKKESFPLTVTSAQKNPTAFYLCASSISYENIQYFGAGTRLSVL.

This chain connects TRBV5-6 to TRBJ2-5; TRBD1 agrees at 8 bases. V lost 4 bases, J lost 2 bases, and 4 bases stayed unmatched. The germline V gene has CDR1 SGHDT and CDR2 YYEEEE. The CDR3 length is 14 residues. The DNA for the CDR3 is TGTGCCAGCAGCCCCGGGACAGGACAAGAGACCCAGTACTTC. It specifies CASSPGTGQETQYF.

The V gene is TRBV10-3, the J gene TRBJ2-3, with 7 bases fitting TRBD2. Trimming cost V 6 bases and J 5 bases; bases outside gene matches: 8. Germline V lookup: CDR1 ENHRY, CDR2 SYGVKD. The CDR3 consists of 14 residues. The CDR3 loop is CAIRGGRAEDTQYF. The CDR3 nucleotides are TGTGCCATCAGGGGGGGGAGGGCCGAAGATACGCAGTATTTT.

V and J are TRBV28 and TRBJ1-5; no clear D. In germline, CDR1 is MDHEN, CDR2 SYDVKM. The CDR3 loop spans 16 amino acids. The V and J ends lost 2 bases and 6 bases respectively, with 17 bases between them. The DNA for the CDR3 is TGTGCCAGCAGTTTAGGTGTCAGAGGTTTAGTTCAGCCCCAGCATTTT. Translation gives CASSLGVRGLVQPQHF.

The V gene is TRBV28, the J gene TRBJ1-5; D gene uncertain. This CDR3 has 14 amino acids. Trimming pared 1 base from V and 5 bases from J, leaving 9 bases between. The germline CDR1 and CDR2 sequences are MDHEN and SYDVKM. The CDR3 region is CASSLSRVDQPQHF. CDR3 nucleotide sequence: TGTGCCAGCAGTTTATCGCGGGTCGATCAGCCCCAGCATTTT.

V gene TRBV5-6 combines with J gene TRBJ2-5; TRBD2 is a possible D gene (5 bases). This CDR3 comprises 13 residues. Germline CDR1 SGHDT, CDR2 YYEEEE. The V gene lost 0 bases and the J gene lost 5 bases, with 8 bases spanning the gap. The CDR3 DNA is TGTGCCAGCAGCTTGGTTAGCGTGGAGACCCAGTACTTC. Residues: CASSLVSVETQYF.

This clone was observed once. The chain joins TRBV6-1 to TRBJ1-2, with 9 nucleotides matching TRBD1. Germline V gives CDR1 MNHNS, CDR2 SASEGT. This CDR3 comprises 14 residues. J gave up 6 bases and V 2 bases, and 4 bases lay outside the gene matches. CDR3 loop: CASSERDRDHGYTF. CDR3 sequence (DNA): TGTGCCAGCAGTGAAAGGGACAGGGATCATGGCTACACCTTC.

The chain combines TRBV14 with TRBJ1-2; no firm D call. The CDR3 runs to 12 residues. The V gene's germline CDR1 is SGHDN and CDR2 FVKESK. Trimming left V 2 bases short and J 4 bases short, with 5 bases between. Written as DNA, the CDR3 is TGTGCCAGCAGCCAATCAGGCTATGGCTACACCTTC. Translation gives CASSQSGYGYTF.

This clone was counted a few times. The V gene is TRBV5-1, the J gene TRBJ2-5, with 7 bases lining up with TRBD2. V lost 0 bases, J lost 11 bases, and 7 bases stayed unmatched. Germline V CDR1 and CDR2: SGHRS, YFSETQ. The CDR3 is 13 residues long. In nucleotides, the CDR3 is TGCGCCAGCAGCTTGGGCGGGAGCACGGAGCAGTACTTC. Encoded protein: CASSLGGSTEQYF. The entire variable domain, with the rest obtained from reference TRBV5-1 and TRBJ2-5, is as follows: KAGVTQTPRYLIKTRGQQVTLSCSPISGHRSVSWYQQTPGQGLQFLFEYFSETQRNKGNFPGRFSGRQFSNSRSEMNVSTLELGDSALYLCASSLGGSTEQYFGPGTRLLVL.

The chain employs TRBV9 and TRBJ2-1, with D perhaps TRBD1 (7 bases). V lost 4 bases, J lost 4 bases, and 15 bases lay in between. The germline V gene encodes CDR1 SGDLS and CDR2 YYNGEE. The CDR3 consists of 15 residues. CDR3 protein: CASSFRGDSYNEQFF. The CDR3 DNA follows: TGTGCCAGCAGCTTTAGGGGGGACAGTTACAATGAGCAGTTCTTC. Drawing the rest from reference TRBV9 and TRBJ2-1, the complete variable domain is DSGVTQTPKHLITATGQRVTLRCSPRSGDLSVYWYQQSLDQGLQFLIQYYNGEERAKGNILERFSAQQFPDLHSELNLSSLELGDSALYFCASSFRGDSYNEQFFGPGTRLTVL.

This chain joins TRBV28 and TRBJ2-2, with a tentative D call TRBD1 (5 bases). The germline gives CDR1 MDHEN, CDR2 SYDVKM. Trimming left V 5 bases short and J 5 bases short, with 12 bases between. This CDR3 has 14 amino acids. DNA of the CDR3: TGTGCCAGCAGTCGACAGCTTTGGACCGGGGAGCTGTTTTTT. It encodes CASSRQLWTGELFF.

The chain employs TRBV5-4 and TRBJ1-1; 7 bases map to TRBD1. J gave up 2 bases and V 4 bases, and 5 bases lay outside the gene matches. This CDR3 is 14 amino acids long. Germline values: CDR1 SGHNT, CDR2 YYREEE (reference sequence). Here the CDR3 DNA reads TGTGCCAGCAGCAGGACAGGAGGAAACACTGAAGCTTTCTTT. Amino acids: CASSRTGGNTEAFF.

This clone was observed a handful of times. This chain links TRBV19 with TRBJ2-7; possible D gene TRBD2, 5 bases. V was cut by 10 bases and J by 0 bases, with 13 bases left in between. This CDR3 spans 13 amino acids. Germline assignment: CDR1 LNHDA and CDR2 SQIVND (reference sequence). The CDR3 sequence: CAKRTRSSYEQYF. CDR3 DNA: TGTGCCAAGAGGACTCGGAGCTCCTACGAGCAGTACTTC.

V gene TRBV5-8 combines with J gene TRBJ2-5, with a tentative D call TRBD1 (5 bases). With 7 bases removed from V and 5 bases from J, the gap between germline ends came to 15 bases. CDR3 length: 13 residues. The germline CDR1 and CDR2 sequences are SGHTS and YDEGEE. The CDR3 spells CASQQTGRETQYF. The CDR3 bases are TGTGCCAGCCAGCAAACAGGAAGGGAGACCCAGTACTTC.

The chain joins TRBV5-1 to TRBJ2-5; TRBD2 aligns across 9 bases. The V gene's germline CDR1 is SGHRS and CDR2 YFSETQ. The V gene end was trimmed by 3 bases and the J gene end by 0 bases; junction bases not matched to a gene: 3. The CDR3 length is 15 residues. CDR3 sequence: CASSWPSGNQETQYF. CDR3 in DNA: TGCGCCAGCAGCTGGCCTAGCGGGAACCAAGAGACCCAGTACTTC.

In its sample, this clone was seen a few times. The chain carries TRBV25-1 and TRBJ2-5; the match to TRBD2 covers 11 bases. The tail of the sequence fits TRBJ2-7 better, so the J call may be wrong. The CDR3 totals 17 residues. Germline assignment: CDR1 MGHDK and CDR2 SYGVNS. The CDR3 protein is CASSDLTSGEPSAEQYF. The CDR3 DNA reads as TGTGCCAGCAGTGACCTGACTAGCGGGGAGCCGTCGGCCGAGCAGTACTTC.

This rearrangement joins TRBV29-1 to TRBJ2-7, with TRBD1 matching 7 bases. Unmatched junction bases numbered 6, after V lost 7 bases and J lost 0 bases. The length of the CDR3 is 13 residues. Per germline, CDR1 SQVTM and CDR2 ANQGSEA. DNA for the CDR3: TGCAGCGGAAGGGACAGCTTCTCCTACGAGCAGTACTTC. Its protein product is CSGRDSFSYEQYF.

The J gene is TRBJ2-7, the V gene TRBV2; 10 nucleotides line up with TRBD1. The germline gives CDR1 SNHLY, CDR2 FYNNEI. V trimming: 6 bases; J trimming: 6 bases; junction bases outside the gene matches: 5. CDR3 size: 13 residues. In DNA, the CDR3 is TGTGCCAGCAGAGCGGGACAGGGGTTCGAGCAGTACTTC. Its translation is CASRAGQGFEQYF.